A selection of T cell receptor beta chains follows, all from one sample in a study of shared clonotypes between healthy human individuals. TCRdb's copy holds only in-frame clones and misses some; the assay was immunoSEQ multiplex PCR. Of around 1.9 million clones listed, 90% to 95% are singletons. The sample was naive CD8+ T cells from PBMCs. These receptors all come from a young man in good health. Some clones in this sample may be carry-over from other donors' samples. Both conserved end residues are part of each CDR3. The order of the fields is CDR3 protein, V gene, J gene.

cdr3_aa: CASSLGQGSPYEQYF; v_call: TRBV11-2; j_call: TRBJ2-7
cdr3_aa: CASSYSIEDPLEQYF; v_call: TRBV6-5; j_call: TRBJ2-7
cdr3_aa: CASSPAQGGTGYTF; v_call: TRBV5-1; j_call: TRBJ1-2
cdr3_aa: CASSPPSSGSYNEQFF; v_call: TRBV7-9; j_call: TRBJ2-1
cdr3_aa: CASSLIFSGVYLTYEQYF; v_call: TRBV5-6; j_call: TRBJ2-7
cdr3_aa: CASNPRQGHYEQYF; v_call: TRBV27; j_call: TRBJ2-7
cdr3_aa: CASSLEHSGANVLTF; v_call: TRBV5-1; j_call: TRBJ2-6
cdr3_aa: CASSSPHERETQYF; v_call: TRBV7-8; j_call: TRBJ2-5
cdr3_aa: CAISESTAEQYF; v_call: TRBV10-3; j_call: TRBJ2-7
cdr3_aa: CASSQSGTSFVPQYF; v_call: TRBV4-3; j_call: TRBJ2-3
cdr3_aa: CASSDGGSYEQYF; v_call: TRBV2; j_call: TRBJ2-7
cdr3_aa: CASNGGRGTGELFF; v_call: TRBV11-2; j_call: TRBJ2-2
cdr3_aa: CASSSDGQGGSEAFF; v_call: TRBV7-3; j_call: TRBJ1-1
cdr3_aa: CASSSNNNGIPSF; v_call: TRBV27; j_call: TRBJ1-2
cdr3_aa: CASSSLMEAYEQYF; v_call: TRBV7-9; j_call: TRBJ2-7
cdr3_aa: CASSVVGQRSYNEQFF; v_call: TRBV9; j_call: TRBJ2-1
cdr3_aa: CASRLRDSGSYEQYF; v_call: TRBV28; j_call: TRBJ2-7
cdr3_aa: CASSADSLQGIHYGYTF; v_call: TRBV7-2; j_call: TRBJ1-2
cdr3_aa: CASSHRDSRPYEQYF; v_call: TRBV7-9; j_call: TRBJ2-7
cdr3_aa: CATSAPPGHYTGELFF; v_call: TRBV15; j_call: TRBJ2-2
cdr3_aa: CAWSGYDRVGEKLFF; v_call: TRBV30; j_call: TRBJ1-4
cdr3_aa: CASSDGQSYQETQYF; v_call: TRBV9; j_call: TRBJ2-5
cdr3_aa: CASRPRPRPHSGNTIYF; v_call: TRBV5-5; j_call: TRBJ1-3
cdr3_aa: CASSFSGNHEQYF; v_call: TRBV7-9; j_call: TRBJ2-7
cdr3_aa: CASSVASGTSYNYNEQFF; v_call: TRBV9; j_call: TRBJ2-1
cdr3_aa: CSVVDRGHPYEQYF; v_call: TRBV29-1; j_call: TRBJ2-7
cdr3_aa: CASSEVYRILETQYF; v_call: TRBV6-1; j_call: TRBJ2-5
cdr3_aa: CASSQGRSMRPQHF; v_call: TRBV4-1; j_call: TRBJ1-5
cdr3_aa: CASSLPGVSEQFF; v_call: TRBV9; j_call: TRBJ2-1
cdr3_aa: CASSLGGPKNTEAFF; v_call: TRBV5-1; j_call: TRBJ1-1
cdr3_aa: CASSHGQIYSNQPQHF; v_call: TRBV19; j_call: TRBJ1-5
cdr3_aa: CASSQRGAGELFF; v_call: TRBV27; j_call: TRBJ2-2
cdr3_aa: CASSLDPTLNYGYTF; v_call: TRBV7-8; j_call: TRBJ1-2
cdr3_aa: CATGAGDGNTIYF; v_call: TRBV9; j_call: TRBJ1-3
cdr3_aa: CASSPTSGTYNEQFF; v_call: TRBV7-9; j_call: TRBJ2-1
cdr3_aa: CASSLMPGQGRLNEQFF; v_call: TRBV27; j_call: TRBJ2-1
cdr3_aa: CASSLRMPNRPQHF; v_call: TRBV28; j_call: TRBJ1-5
cdr3_aa: CASSELGRNQPQHF; v_call: TRBV25-1; j_call: TRBJ1-5
cdr3_aa: CASRGDGAYEQYF; v_call: TRBV6-6; j_call: TRBJ2-7
cdr3_aa: CASSYPPVDRGGNEQFF; v_call: TRBV21-1; j_call: TRBJ2-1
cdr3_aa: CASSELRTSGGPQETQYF; v_call: TRBV6-1; j_call: TRBJ2-5
cdr3_aa: CASSPTSGTYEQYF; v_call: TRBV7-8; j_call: TRBJ2-7